This T cell receptor beta chain comes out of a study of regulatory T cells in long-lasting Graves disease. Time point in this sample: newly diagnosed GD, antithyroid drugs for less than 3 months. RNA from PBMCs was the source of the TCR library. This clonotype was detected ten times or more. The CDR3 contains 14 residues. The ends were cut back, 5 bases at V and 0 bases at J, with 8 bases in the middle. CDR1 and CDR2 from the germline V gene are MDHEN and SYDVKM. Assembly of TCR beta libraries relied on iRepertoire HTBI primers together with Arm-PCR of CDR3 regions. TCRdb re-called the multiplex PCR reads with MiXCR, one entry per CDR3 protein. The table records approximately 400,000 distinct CDR3 sequences, 10% to 15% of them present only once. The sample was also linked to a second study, of T cells in Graves' hyperthyroidism and ophthalmopathy.

The TCR was taken from a woman aged 18-29 years with Graves disease. Here the sequenced sample was peripheral blood mononuclear cells (PBMCs), taken at new diagnosis, from a patient treated with antithyroid drugs. This chain links TRBV28 with TRBJ1-5, with D perhaps matching TRBD1 (5 bases). The CDR3, as DNA: TGTGCCAGCAGTCACAGGTATAGCAATCAGCCCCAGCATTTT. Amino acid sequence: CASSHRYSNQPQHF.